Listed below are T cell receptor beta chains from one sample, sequenced in a study of cytomegalovirus exposure and HLA in healthy donors. Sequencing was performed with immunoSEQ multiplex PCR; in TCRdb, only in-frame clones are kept and a portion is missing. The table lists fewer than 150,000 clones, 80% to 90% of them singletons. Sequencing was performed on PBMCs. All receptors come from a woman aged 18 to 35 in good health and CMV-seropositive. Each CDR3 is given with its conserved first and last residue. Fields, in order: J gene, V gene, clone size, D gene, CDR3 DNA, CDR3 protein. A D gene is named only where the DNA matches it firmly. The size field is filled for only some rows; it gives once, few, many or a size class.

TRBJ1-5	TRBV2	-	-	TGTGCCAGCAGTCCTCCCTATCAGCCCCAGCATTTT	CASSPPYQPQHF
TRBJ2-4	TRBV5-1	-	-	TGCGCCAGCAGTCGGGGAGCCAAAAACATTCAGTACTTC	CASSRGAKNIQYF
TRBJ1-1	TRBV28	-	TRBD1	TGTGCCAGCAGCAAGAACAGGGGGACTGAAGCTTTCTTT	CASSKNRGTEAFF
TRBJ2-1	TRBV29-1	-	TRBD2	TGCAGCGCTGCACTAGCGCTAATCTACAATGAGCAGTTCTTC	CSAALALIYNEQFF
TRBJ1-2	TRBV19	-	-	TGTGCCAGTAGTACCAACAGCTATGGCTACACCTTC	CASSTNSYGYTF
TRBJ2-5	TRBV27	-	TRBD2	TGTGCCAGCAGTACGCATCGACTAGCGGGAGGGCCGGGAGAGACCCAGTACTTC	CASSTHRLAGGPGETQYF
TRBJ1-2	TRBV7-9	once	-	TGTGCCAGCAGCTTAGACGCGATAAACTATGGCTACACCTTC	CASSLDAINYGYTF
TRBJ1-2	TRBV19	-	-	TGTGCCAGTAAGGAGGAAAACTATGGCTACACCTTC	CASKEENYGYTF
TRBJ1-1	TRBV18	-	-	TGTGCCAGCTCACCAATAATTACAGGGACGGGGACCACTGAAGCTTTCTTT	CASSPIITGTGTTEAFF
TRBJ1-6	TRBV28	-	TRBD1	TGTGCCAGCAGTCCCCGGACAGGGCGGTCACCCCTCCACTTT	CASSPRTGRSPLHF
TRBJ1-3	TRBV9	once	-	TGTGCCAGCAGCGTTGGAGACGGTGTCTCTGGAAACACCATATATTTT	CASSVGDGVSGNTIYF
TRBJ2-1	TRBV28	-	-	TGTGCCATACGAGGGAGTCCCCACAATGAGCAGTTCTTC	CAIRGSPHNEQFF
TRBJ2-1	TRBV11-3	-	-	TGTGCCAGCAGCTCGGCAGGACGGGGGGAGCAGTTCTTC	CASSSAGRGEQFF
TRBJ2-3	TRBV5-5	-	TRBD1	TGTGCCAGCAGCTTGGCCCAGGGGGCAGGAACAGATACGCAGTATTTT	CASSLAQGAGTDTQYF
TRBJ2-2	TRBV28	few	-	TGTGCCAGCAAACCCGGGGGATTGGACGGGGAGCTGTTTTTT	CASKPGGLDGELFF
TRBJ2-5	TRBV5-1	-	-	TGCGCCAGCAGCTTGGGGACTACCGGGGAGACCCAGTACTTC	CASSLGTTGETQYF
TRBJ2-7	TRBV23-1	once	-	TGCGCCAGCAGATTGCATTCCGGGACACCGCCTCGTGAGCAGTACTTC	CASRLHSGTPPREQYF